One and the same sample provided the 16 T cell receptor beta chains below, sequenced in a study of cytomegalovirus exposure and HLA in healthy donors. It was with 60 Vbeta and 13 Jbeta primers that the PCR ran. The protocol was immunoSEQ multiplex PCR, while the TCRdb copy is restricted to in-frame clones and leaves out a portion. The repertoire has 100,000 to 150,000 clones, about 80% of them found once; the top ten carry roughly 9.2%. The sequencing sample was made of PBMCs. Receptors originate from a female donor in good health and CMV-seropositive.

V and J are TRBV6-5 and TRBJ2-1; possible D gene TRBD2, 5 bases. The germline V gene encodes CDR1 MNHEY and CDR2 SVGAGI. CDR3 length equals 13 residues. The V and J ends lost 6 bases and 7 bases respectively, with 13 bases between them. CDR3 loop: CASRLVGVNEQFF. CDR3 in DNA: TGTGCCAGCAGACTAGTCGGGGTAAATGAGCAGTTCTTC.

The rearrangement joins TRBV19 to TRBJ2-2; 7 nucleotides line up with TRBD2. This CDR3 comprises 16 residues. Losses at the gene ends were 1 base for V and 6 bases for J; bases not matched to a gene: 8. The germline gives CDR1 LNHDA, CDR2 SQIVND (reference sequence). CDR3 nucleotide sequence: TGTGCCAGTAGTATAGGGCCGGGCCGGGGGGCCGGGGAGCTGTTTTTT. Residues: CASSIGPGRGAGELFF.

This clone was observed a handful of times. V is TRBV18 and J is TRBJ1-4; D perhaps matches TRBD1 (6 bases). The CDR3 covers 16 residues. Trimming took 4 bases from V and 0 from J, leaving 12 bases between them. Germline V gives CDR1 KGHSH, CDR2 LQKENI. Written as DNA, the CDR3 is TGTGCCAGCTCACTCCTGGACAGAACAACTAATGAAAAACTGTTTTTT. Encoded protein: CASSLLDRTTNEKLFF. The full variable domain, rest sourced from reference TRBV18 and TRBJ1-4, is NAGVMQNPRHLVRRRGQEARLRCSPMKGHSHVYWYRQLPEEGLKFMVYLQKENIIDESGMPKERFSAEFPKEGPSILRIQQVVRGDSAAYFCASSLLDRTTNEKLFFGSGTQLSVL.

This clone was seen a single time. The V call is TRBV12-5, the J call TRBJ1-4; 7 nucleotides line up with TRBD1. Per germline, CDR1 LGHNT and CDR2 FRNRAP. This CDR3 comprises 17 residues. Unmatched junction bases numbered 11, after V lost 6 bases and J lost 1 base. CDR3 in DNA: TGTGCTAGTGGCCAAAACCGAGGGACAGAAACTAATGAAAAACTGTTTTTT. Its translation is CASGQNRGTETNEKLFF.

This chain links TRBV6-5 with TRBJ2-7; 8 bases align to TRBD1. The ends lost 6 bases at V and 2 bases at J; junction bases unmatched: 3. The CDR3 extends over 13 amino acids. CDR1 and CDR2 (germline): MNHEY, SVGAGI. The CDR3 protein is CASRPGQAYEQYF. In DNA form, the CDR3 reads TGTGCCAGCAGACCGGGACAGGCCTACGAGCAGTACTTC.

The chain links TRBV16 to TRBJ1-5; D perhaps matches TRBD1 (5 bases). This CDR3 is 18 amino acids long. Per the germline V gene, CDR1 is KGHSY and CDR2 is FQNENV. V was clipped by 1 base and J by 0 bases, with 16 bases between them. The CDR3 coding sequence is TGTGCCAGCAGCCAATTATCAGGAGTTGGGGCTAGCAATCAGCCCCAGCATTTT. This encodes CASSQLSGVGASNQPQHF.

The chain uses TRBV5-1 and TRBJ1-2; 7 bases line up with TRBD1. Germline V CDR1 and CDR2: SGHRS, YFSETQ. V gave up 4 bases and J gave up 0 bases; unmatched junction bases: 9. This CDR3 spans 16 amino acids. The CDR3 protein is CASSPGTAAANYGYTF. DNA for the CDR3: TGCGCCAGCAGCCCTGGGACAGCCGCTGCTAACTATGGCTACACCTTC.

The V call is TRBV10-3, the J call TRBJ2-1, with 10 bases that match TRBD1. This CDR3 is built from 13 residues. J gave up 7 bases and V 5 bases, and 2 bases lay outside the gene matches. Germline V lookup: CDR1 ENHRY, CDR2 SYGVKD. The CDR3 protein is CAISSGQGNEQFF. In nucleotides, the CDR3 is TGTGCCATCAGTTCGGGACAGGGGAATGAGCAGTTCTTC.

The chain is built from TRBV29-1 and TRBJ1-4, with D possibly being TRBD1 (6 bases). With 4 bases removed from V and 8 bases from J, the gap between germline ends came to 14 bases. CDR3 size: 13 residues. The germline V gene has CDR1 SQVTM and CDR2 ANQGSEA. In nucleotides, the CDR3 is TGCAGCGTTGTGTCAGGGGTTGACGAAAAACTGTTTTTT. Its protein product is CSVVSGVDEKLFF.

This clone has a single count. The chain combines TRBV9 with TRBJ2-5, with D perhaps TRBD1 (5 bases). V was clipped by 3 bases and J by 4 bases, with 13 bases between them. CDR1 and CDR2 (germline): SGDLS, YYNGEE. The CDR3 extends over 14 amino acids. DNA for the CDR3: TGTGCCAGCAGCGAGAGTCCTAGGGGAGAGACCCAGTACTTC. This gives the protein CASSESPRGETQYF.

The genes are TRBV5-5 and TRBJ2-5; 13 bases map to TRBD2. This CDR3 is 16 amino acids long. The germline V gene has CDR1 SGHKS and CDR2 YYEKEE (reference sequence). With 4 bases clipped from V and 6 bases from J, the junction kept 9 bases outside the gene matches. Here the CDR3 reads CASSLPLAGGRKTQYF. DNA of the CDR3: TGTGCCAGCAGCCTCCCACTAGCGGGGGGGCGAAAGACCCAGTACTTC. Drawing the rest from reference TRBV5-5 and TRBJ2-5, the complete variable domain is DAGVTQSPTHLIKTRGQQVTLRCSPISGHKSVSWYQQVLGQGPQFIFQYYEKEERGRGNFPDRFSARQFPNYSSELNVNALLLGDSALYLCASSLPLAGGRKTQYFGPGTRLLVL.

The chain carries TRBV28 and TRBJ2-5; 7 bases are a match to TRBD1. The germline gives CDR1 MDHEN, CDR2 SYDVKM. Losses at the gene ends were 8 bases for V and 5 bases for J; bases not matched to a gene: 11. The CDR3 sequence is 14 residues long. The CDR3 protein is CASERQGVGETQYF. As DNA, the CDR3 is TGTGCCAGCGAACGACAGGGCGTCGGCGAGACCCAGTACTTC.

The chain's CDR3 is CASSYSGQLGYTF. The DNA for the CDR3 is TGTGCCAGCAGTTACTCGGGACAGTTAGGATACACCTTC. The chain links TRBV6-6 to TRBJ1-2; TRBD1 aligns across 7 bases. Trimming at V came to 0 bases and at J to 11 bases, leaving 6 bases not matched to a gene. Germline-derived CDR1 and CDR2 are MNHNY and SVGAGI (reference sequence). The CDR3 has 13 residues.

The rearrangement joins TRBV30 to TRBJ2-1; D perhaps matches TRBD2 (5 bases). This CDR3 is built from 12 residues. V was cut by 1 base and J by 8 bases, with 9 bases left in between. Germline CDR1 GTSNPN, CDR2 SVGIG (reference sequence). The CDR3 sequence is CAWSEREDEQFF. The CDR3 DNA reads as TGTGCCTGGAGTGAGAGGGAAGATGAGCAGTTCTTC. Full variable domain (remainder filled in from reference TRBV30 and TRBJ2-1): SQTIHQWPATLVQPVGSPLSLECTVEGTSNPNLYWYRQAAGRGLQLLFYSVGIGQISSEVPQNLSASRPQDRQFILSSKKLLLSDSGFYLCAWSEREDEQFFGPGTRLTVL.

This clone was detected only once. The CDR3 is CASSYSRGGADYGYTF. The DNA for the CDR3 is TGTGCCAGCAGTTACTCGAGAGGGGGCGCAGACTATGGCTACACCTTC. V and J are TRBV6-5 and TRBJ1-2; 7 bases align to TRBD1. Germline V lookup: CDR1 MNHEY, CDR2 SVGAGI. The CDR3 has 16 residues. Trimming removed 0 bases from V and 3 bases from J; junction bases left unmatched: 7.

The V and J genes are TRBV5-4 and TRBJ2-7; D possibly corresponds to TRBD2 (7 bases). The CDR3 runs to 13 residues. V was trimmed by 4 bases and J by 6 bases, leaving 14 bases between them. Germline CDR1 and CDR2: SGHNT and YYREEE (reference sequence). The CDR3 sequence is CASSLRGATEQYF. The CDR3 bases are TGTGCCAGCAGCCTCCGGGGGGCCACCGAGCAGTACTTC.